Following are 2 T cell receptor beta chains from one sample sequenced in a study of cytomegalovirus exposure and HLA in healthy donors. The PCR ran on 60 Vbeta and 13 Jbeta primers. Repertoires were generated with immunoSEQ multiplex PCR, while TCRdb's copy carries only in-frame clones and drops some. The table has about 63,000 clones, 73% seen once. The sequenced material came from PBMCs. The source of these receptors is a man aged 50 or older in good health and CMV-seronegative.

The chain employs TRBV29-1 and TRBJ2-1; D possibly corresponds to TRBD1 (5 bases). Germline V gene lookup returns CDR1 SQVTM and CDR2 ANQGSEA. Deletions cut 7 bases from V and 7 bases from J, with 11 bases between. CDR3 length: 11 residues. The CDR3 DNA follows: TGCAGCGGGGGCAGGGATAATGAGCAGTTCTTC. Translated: CSGGRDNEQFF.

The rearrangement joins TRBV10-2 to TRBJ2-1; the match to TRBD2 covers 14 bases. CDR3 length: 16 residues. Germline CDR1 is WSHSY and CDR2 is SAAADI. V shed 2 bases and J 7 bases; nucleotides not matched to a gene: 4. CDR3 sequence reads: CASSEGGLAGDNEQFF. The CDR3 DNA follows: TGCGCCAGCAGTGAGGGGGGACTAGCGGGGGATAATGAGCAGTTCTTC.